The clone carrying this T cell receptor (beta chain) has just a few counts. These data originate in a study of blood T cell repertoires in COVID-19. The data were produced by immunoSEQ multiplex PCR, yet TCRdb's version contains in-frame clones alone and is incomplete. This table holds around 390,000 clones, around 87% found once. Participant ages covered about 18 to 95 years across 20 to 30 US areas. The clonotype comes from a woman aged 50 to 65 who had recovered from COVID-19. The sample was PBMCs or T cells enriched from blood (not recorded which).

In nucleotides, the CDR3 is TGCGCCAGCAGCTCGTCGGGGGGCGAGGAAAAACTGTTTTTT. Protein: CASSSSGGEEKLFF. The J gene is TRBJ1-4, the V gene TRBV5-1; the D gene is possibly TRBD1 (6 bases). Germline CDR1 is SGHRS and CDR2 is YFSETQ. This CDR3 has 14 amino acids. Deletions cut 3 bases from V and 8 bases from J, with 14 bases between.